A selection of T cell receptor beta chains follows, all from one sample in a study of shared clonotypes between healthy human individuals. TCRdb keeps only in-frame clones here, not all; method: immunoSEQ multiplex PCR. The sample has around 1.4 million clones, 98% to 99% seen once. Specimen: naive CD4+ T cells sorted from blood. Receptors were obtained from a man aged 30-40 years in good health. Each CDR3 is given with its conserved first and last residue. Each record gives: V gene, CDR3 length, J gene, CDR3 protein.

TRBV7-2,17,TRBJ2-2,CASSQLPPGGYTGELFF
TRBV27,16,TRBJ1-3,CASSLGGANSGNTIYF
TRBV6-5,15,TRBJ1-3,CASKLYQRSGNTIYF
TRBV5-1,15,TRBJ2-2,CASSLAGVQTGELFF
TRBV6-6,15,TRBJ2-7,CASTQTQGGSYEQYF
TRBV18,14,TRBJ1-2,CASSPEGGMGGYTF
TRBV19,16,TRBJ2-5,CASSIWSGPQGKTQYF
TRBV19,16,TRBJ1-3,CASSLSRSNSGNTIYF
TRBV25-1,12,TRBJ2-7,CASSELGYEQYF
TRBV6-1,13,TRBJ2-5,CASSWTGQETQYF
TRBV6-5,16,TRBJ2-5,CASSYDRDRAQETQYF
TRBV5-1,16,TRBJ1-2,CASSLTPPSSIDGYTF
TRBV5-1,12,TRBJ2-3,CASSLAWDTQYF
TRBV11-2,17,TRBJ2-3,CASSLWDSGFLTDTQYF
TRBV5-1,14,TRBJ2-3,CASSLVWGPDTQYF
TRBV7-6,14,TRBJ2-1,CASRAEGRYNEQFF
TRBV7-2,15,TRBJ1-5,CASSRTGQGNQPQHF
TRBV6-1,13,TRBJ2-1,CASRLGPLPEQFF
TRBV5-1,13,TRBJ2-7,CASSAATGPEQYF
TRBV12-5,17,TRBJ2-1,CASGLVAKTSDYNEQFF
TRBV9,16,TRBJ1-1,CASSGPSPSGNTEAFF
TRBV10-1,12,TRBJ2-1,CASGDLYNEQFF
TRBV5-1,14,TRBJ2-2,CASSPDSRNGELFF
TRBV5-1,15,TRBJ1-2,CASRDNAGTGYGYTF
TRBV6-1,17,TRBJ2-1,CASSEGPFPQGNNEQFF
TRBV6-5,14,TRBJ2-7,CASRGGQEIYEQYF
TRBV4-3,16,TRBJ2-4,CASSHRKADGKNIQYF
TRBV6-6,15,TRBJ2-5,CASRGDRGGRKTQYF
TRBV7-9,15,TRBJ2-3,CASSLWTSSTDTQYF
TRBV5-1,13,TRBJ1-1,CASSFSANTEAFF
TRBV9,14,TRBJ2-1,CASSVEGQYNEQFF